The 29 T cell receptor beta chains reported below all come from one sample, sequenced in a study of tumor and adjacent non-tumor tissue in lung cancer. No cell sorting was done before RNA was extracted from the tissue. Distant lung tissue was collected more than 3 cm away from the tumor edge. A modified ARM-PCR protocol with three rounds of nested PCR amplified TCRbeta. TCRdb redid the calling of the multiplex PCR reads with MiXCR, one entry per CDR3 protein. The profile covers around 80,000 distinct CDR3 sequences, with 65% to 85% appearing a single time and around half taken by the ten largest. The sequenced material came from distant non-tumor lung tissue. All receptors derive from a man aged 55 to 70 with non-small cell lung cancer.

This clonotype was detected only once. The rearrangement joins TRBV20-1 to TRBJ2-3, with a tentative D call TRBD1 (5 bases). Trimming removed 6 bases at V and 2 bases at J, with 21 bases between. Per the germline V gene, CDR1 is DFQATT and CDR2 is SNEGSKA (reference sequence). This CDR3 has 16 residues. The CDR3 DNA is TGCAGTGCCCCCCCTCAGGTGCAGGGTCCCACAGATACGCAGTATTTT. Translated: CSAPPQVQGPTDTQYF.

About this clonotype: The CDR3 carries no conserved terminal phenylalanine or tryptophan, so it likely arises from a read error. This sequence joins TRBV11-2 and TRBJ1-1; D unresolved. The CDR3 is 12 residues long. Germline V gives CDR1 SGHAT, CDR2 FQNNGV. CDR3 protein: CAISEPGTEAFL. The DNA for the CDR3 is TGTGCCATCAGCGAGCCGGGGACTGAAGCTTTCCTT.

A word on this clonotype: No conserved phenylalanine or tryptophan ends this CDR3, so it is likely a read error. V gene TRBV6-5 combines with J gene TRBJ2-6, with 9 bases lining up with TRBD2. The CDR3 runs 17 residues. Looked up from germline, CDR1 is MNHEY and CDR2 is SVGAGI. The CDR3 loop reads CTSSLAGANSGAKVLTI. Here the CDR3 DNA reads TGTACCAGCAGTTTAGCGGGGGCCAACTCTGGGGCCAAGGTCCTGACTATC.

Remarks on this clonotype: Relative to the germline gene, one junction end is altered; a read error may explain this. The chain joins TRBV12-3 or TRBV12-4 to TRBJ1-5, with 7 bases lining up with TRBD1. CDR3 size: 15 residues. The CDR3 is CASSAGQRAYQPQHF. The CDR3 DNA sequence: TGTGCCAGCAGCGCGGGACAGAGGGCGTATCAGCCCCAACATTTT.

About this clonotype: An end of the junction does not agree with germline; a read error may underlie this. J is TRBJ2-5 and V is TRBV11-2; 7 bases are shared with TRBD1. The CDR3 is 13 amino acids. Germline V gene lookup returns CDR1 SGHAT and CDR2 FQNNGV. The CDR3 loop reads CACSPTGEETHYF. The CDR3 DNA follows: TGTGCCTGTAGCCCTACAGGGGAAGAGACCCACTACTTC. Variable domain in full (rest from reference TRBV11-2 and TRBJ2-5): EAGVAQSPRYKIIEKRQSVAFWCNPISGHATLYWYQQILGQGPKLLIQFQNNGVVDDSQLPKDRFSAERLKGVDSTLKIQPAKLEDSAVYLCACSPTGEETHYFGPGTRLLVL.

CDR3 DNA sequence: TGTGCCTGCGGCGTTTACGGAACTGGGGGTGAGCAGTTCTTC. Its protein product is CACGVYGTGGEQFF. The chain recombines TRBV11-1 with TRBJ2-1; perhaps D is TRBD1 or TRBD2 (5 bases each). CDR3 size: 14 residues. V lost 11 bases and J 9 bases, leaving 23 bases between the germline ends. CDR1 is SGHAT and CDR2 is FQDESV in the germline V gene (reference sequence).

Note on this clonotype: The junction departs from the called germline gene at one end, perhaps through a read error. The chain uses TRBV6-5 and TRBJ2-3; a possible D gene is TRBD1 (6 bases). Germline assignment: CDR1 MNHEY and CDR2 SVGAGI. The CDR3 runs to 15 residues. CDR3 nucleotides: TGTGCCAGAAGTTACTCGTTACAGGGAGCAGATACGCAGTATTTT. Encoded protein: CARSYSLQGADTQYF.

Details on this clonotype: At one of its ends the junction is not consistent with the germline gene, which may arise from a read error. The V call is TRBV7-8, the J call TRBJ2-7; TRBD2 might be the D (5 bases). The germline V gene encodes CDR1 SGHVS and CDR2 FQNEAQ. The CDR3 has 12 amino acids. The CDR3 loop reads CGSSSGTEREYF. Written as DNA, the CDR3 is TGTGGCAGCAGCTCCGGAACGGAGAGGGAGTACTTC.

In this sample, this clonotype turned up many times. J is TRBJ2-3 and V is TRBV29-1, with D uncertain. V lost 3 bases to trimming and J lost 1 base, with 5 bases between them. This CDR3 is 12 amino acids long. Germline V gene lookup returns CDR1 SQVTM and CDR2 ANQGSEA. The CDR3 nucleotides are TGCAGCGTTGACAGGCGCACAGATACGCAGTATTTT. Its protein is CSVDRRTDTQYF.

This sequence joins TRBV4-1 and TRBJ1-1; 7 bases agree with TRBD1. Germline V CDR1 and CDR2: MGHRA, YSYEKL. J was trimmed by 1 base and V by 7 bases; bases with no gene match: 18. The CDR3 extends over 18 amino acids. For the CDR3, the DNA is TGCGCCAGCAACCACCCCAGGGGGGAGGGAGACAAGAACACTGAAGCTTTCTTT. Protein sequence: CASNHPRGEGDKNTEAFF.

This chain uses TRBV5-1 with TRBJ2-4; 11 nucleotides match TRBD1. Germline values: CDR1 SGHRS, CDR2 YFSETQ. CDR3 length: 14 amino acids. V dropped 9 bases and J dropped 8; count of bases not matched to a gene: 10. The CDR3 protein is CAINSGTGGDIQYF. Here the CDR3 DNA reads TGCGCCATTAACTCCGGGACAGGGGGGGACATTCAGTACTTC. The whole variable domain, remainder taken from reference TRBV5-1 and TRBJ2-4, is KAGVTQTPRYLIKTRGQQVTLSCSPISGHRSVSWYQQTPGQGLQFLFEYFSETQRNKGNFPGRFSGRQFSNSRSEMNVSTLELGDSALYLCAINSGTGGDIQYFGAGTRLSVL.

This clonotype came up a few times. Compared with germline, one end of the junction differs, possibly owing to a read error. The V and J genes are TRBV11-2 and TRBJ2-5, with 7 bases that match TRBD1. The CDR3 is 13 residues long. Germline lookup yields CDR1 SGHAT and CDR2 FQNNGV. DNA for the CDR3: TGTACCAGTAACTCTACAGGGGAAGAGACCCAGTATTTC. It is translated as CTSNSTGEETQYF.

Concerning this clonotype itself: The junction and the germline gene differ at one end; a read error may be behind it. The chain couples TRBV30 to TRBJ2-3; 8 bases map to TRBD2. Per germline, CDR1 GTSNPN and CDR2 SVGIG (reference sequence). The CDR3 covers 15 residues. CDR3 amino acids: CAWKGAGAGTDKQYF. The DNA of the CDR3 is TGTGCCTGGAAAGGAGCGGGGGCGGGCACAGATAAGCAGTATTTT.

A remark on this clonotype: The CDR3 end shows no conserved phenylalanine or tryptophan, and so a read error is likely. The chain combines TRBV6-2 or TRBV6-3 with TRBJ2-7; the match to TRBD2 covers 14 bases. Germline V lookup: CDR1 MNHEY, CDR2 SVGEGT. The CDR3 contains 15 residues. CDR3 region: CASSSGLAGAYEQYI. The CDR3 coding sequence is TGTGCCAGCAGTTCGGGACTAGCGGGAGCCTACGAACAGTACATC.

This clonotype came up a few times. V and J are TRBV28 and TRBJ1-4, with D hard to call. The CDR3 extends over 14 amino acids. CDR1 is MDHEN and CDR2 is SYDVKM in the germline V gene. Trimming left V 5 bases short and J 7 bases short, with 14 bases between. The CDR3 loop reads CASSLTGISEKLFF. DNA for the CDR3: TGTGCCAGCAGTCTAACGGGGATTAGTGAAAAACTGTTTTTT.

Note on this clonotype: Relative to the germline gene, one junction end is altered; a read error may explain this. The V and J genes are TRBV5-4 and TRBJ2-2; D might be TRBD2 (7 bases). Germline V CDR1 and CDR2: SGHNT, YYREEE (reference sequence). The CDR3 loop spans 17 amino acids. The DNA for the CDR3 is TGTGCCAGCCGCCTCCCTGCGGGGGCGTCGAAAACCGGGGAGCTGATTTTT. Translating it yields CASRLPAGASKTGELIF.

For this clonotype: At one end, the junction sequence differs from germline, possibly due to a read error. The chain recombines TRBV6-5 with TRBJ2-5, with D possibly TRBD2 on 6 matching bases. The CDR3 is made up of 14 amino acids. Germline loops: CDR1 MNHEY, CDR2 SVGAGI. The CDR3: CGSSDTGTAGTHYF. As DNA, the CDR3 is TGTGGCAGCAGTGATACCGGGACCGCGGGGACCCACTACTTC.

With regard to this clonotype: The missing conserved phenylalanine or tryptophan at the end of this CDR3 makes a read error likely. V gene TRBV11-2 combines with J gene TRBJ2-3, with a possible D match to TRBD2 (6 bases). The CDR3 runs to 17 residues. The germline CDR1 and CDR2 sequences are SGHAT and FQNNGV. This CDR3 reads CANSRERRGRSTDTQYL. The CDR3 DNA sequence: TGTGCCAACAGCAGAGAGCGGCGGGGCAGGAGCACAGATACGCAGTATTTA.

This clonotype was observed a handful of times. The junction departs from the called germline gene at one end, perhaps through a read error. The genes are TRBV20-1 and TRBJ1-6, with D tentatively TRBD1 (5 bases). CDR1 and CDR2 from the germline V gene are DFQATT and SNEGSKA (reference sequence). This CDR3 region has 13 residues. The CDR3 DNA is TGCATTGCCACCTTGACTGGGGCTTCACCCATCCACTTT. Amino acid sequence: CIATLTGASPIHF.

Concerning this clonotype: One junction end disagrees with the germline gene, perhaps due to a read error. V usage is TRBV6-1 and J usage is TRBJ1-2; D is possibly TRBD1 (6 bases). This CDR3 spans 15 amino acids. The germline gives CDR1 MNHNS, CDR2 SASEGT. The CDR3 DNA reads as TGCGCCAGCATTCCACTGACAGGCCATAACTATCGCTACACCTTC. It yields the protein CASIPLTGHNYRYTF.

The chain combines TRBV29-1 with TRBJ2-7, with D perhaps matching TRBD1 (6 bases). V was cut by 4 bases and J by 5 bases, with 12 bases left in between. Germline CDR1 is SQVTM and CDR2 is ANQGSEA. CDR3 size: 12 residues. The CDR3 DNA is TGCAGCGTTGCACAGGGAACCCACGAGCAGTACTTC. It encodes CSVAQGTHEQYF.

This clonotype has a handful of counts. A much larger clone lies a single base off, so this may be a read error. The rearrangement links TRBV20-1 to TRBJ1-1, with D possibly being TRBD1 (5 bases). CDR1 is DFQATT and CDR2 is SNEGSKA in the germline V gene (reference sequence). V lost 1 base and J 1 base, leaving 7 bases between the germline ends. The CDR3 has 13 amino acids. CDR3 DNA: TGCAGTGCTAGAGTGCAGGGGAACACTGAAGCTTTCTTT. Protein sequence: CSARVQGNTEAFF.

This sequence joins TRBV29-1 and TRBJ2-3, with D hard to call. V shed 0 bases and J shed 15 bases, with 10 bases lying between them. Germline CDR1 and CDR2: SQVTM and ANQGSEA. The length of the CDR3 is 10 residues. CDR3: CSVEDVEQYF. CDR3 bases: TGCAGCGTTGAAGATGTGGAGCAATATTTT.

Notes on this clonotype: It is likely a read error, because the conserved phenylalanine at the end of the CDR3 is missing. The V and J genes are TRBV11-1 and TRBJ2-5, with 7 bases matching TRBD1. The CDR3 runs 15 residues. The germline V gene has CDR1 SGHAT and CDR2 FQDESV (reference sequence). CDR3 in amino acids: CASNLNGQDQETQYL. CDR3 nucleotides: TGTGCCAGCAACTTAAACGGACAGGACCAAGAGACCCAGTACTTA.

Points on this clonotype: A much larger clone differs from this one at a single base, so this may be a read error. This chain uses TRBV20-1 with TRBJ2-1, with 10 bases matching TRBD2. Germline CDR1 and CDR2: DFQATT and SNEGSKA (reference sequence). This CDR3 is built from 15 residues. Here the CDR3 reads CSANQLAGRNNKQFF. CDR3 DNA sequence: TGCAGTGCTAACCAACTAGCGGGGAGGAACAATAAGCAGTTCTTC.

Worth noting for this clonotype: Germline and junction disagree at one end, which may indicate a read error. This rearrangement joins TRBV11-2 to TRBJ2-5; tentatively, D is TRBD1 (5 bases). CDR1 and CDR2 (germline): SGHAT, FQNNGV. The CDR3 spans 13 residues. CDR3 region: CASISIGEETQYF. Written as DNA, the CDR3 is TGTGCCAGCATCTCTATAGGGGAAGAGACTCAGTATTTC.

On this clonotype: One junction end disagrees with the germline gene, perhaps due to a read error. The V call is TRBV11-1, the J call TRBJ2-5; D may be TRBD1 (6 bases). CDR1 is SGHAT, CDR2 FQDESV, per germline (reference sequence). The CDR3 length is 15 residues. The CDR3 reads CASSLNGQNQGTQCF. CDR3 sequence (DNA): TGTGCCAGCAGCTTAAACGGACAGAACCAAGGGACCCAGTGCTTC. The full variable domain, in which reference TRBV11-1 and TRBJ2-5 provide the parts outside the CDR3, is EAEVAQSPRYKITEKSQAVAFWCDPISGHATLYWYRQILGQGPELLVQFQDESVVDDSQLPKDRFSAERLKGVDSTLKIQPAELGDSAMYLCASSLNGQNQGTQCFGPGTRLLVL.

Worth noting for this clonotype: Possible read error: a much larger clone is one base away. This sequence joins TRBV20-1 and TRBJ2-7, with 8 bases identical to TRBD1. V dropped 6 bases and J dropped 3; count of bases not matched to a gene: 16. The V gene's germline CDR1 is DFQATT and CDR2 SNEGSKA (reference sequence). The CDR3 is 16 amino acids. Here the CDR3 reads CSAEFSDRGWGYEQYF. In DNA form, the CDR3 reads TGCAGTGCCGAATTTTCCGACAGGGGTTGGGGCTACGAGCAGTACTTC.

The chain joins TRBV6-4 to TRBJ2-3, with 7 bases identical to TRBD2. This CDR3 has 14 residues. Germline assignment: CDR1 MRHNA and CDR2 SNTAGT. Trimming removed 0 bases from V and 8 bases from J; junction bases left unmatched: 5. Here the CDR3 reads CASSDSAGPVTQYF. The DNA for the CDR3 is TGTGCCAGCAGTGACTCAGCGGGGCCTGTTACGCAGTATTTT.